The entry below describes one TCR beta chain. The record originates from a study of OX40 agonist ivuxolimab in advanced cancers. Measured with immunoSEQ multiplex PCR; TCRdb has only the in-frame clones, and not every one. The repertoire has about 73,000 clones, 85% to 90% of them found once; the top ten carry less than 3%. Germline values: CDR1 SGHNT, CDR2 YYREEE (reference sequence). The CDR3 length is 12 residues. Trimming left V 1 base short and J 7 bases short, with 6 bases between. This specimen consisted of CD4+ or CD8+ T cells sorted from blood, obtained in a trial of the OX40 agonist ivuxolimab. The receptor was derived from an adult with an advanced solid tumor such as melanoma, head and neck, liver or kidney cancer. This rearrangement joins TRBV5-4 to TRBJ2-1, with D unresolved. CDR3 nucleotides: TGTGCCAGCAGCTTGTTCCGGAATGAGCAGTTCTTC. Its protein is CASSLFRNEQFF.